One and the same sample provided the 12 T cell receptor beta chains below, sequenced in a study of blood T cell repertoires in COVID-19. Clones were sequenced by immunoSEQ multiplex PCR, and TCRdb holds only the in-frame ones, with some missing. Of tens of thousands of clones listed, around 79% are singletons. The sample taken for sequencing was peripheral blood. These receptors originate from a human donor in a cohort sampled during active COVID-19.

The chain links TRBV24-1 to TRBJ2-3; 7 bases match TRBD1. This CDR3 comprises 14 residues. Germline-derived CDR1 and CDR2 are KGHDR and SFDVKD. J lost 2 bases, V lost 5 bases, and 3 bases had no gene match. Here the CDR3 reads CATSAGGHTDTQYF. The CDR3 DNA reads TGTGCCACCAGTGCAGGGGGACACACAGATACGCAGTATTTT.

The chain links TRBV6-4 to TRBJ2-2, with 9 bases matching TRBD2. CDR1 MRHNA and CDR2 SNTAGT come from the germline V gene. V lost 3 bases to trimming and J lost 1 base; unmatched junction nucleotides: 0. The CDR3 is made up of 15 amino acids. CDR3 residues: CASSELAGNTGELFF. The CDR3 DNA sequence: TGTGCCAGCAGTGAACTAGCGGGGAACACCGGGGAGCTGTTTTTT.

V is TRBV28 and J is TRBJ1-1; 8 bases match TRBD1. V shed 5 bases and J 5 bases; nucleotides not matched to a gene: 10. The CDR3 totals 15 residues. In germline, CDR1 is MDHEN, CDR2 SYDVKM. CDR3 DNA: TGTGCCAGCAGTCGACTCAGGGGGCTTAGGACTGAAGCTTTCTTT. Translating gives CASSRLRGLRTEAFF.

The chain links TRBV6-2 or TRBV6-3 to TRBJ2-1; D is possibly TRBD2 (6 bases). The CDR3 has 14 amino acids. The germline V gene has CDR1 MNHEY and CDR2 SVGEGT. V lost 2 bases and J 8 bases, leaving 13 bases between the germline ends. CDR3 in DNA: TGTGCCAGCAGTTACCTTAGCAGGGAGGATGAGCAGTTCTTC. Translating it yields CASSYLSREDEQFF.

The chain is built from TRBV29-1 and TRBJ2-7; 8 nucleotides agree with TRBD1. CDR3 length: 13 amino acids. After removal of 6 bases from V and 4 bases from J, the junction contained 8 bases not matched to a gene. Germline loops: CDR1 SQVTM, CDR2 ANQGSEA. CDR3 protein: CSVEMDREYEQYF. The CDR3 DNA reads as TGCAGCGTAGAAATGGACAGGGAGTACGAGCAGTACTTC.

The chain recombines TRBV7-2 with TRBJ1-3, with D unresolved. The CDR3 covers 15 residues. With 2 bases removed from V and 4 bases from J, the gap between germline ends came to 12 bases. Germline CDR1 reads SGHTA; CDR2 reads FQGNSA. In DNA form, the CDR3 reads TGTGCCAGCAGCTTAAGCGGGAACCAAGGAAACACCATATATTTT. Encoded protein: CASSLSGNQGNTIYF. Complete variable domain (other parts from reference TRBV7-2 and TRBJ1-3): GAGVSQSPSNKVTEKGKDVELRCDPISGHTALYWYRQSLGQGLEFLIYFQGNSAPDKSGLPSDRFSAERTGGSVSTLTIQRTQQEDSAVYLCASSLSGNQGNTIYFGEGSWLTVV.

In its sample, this clone was seen a few times. The CDR3 DNA reads as TGTGCCAGCAGTACGACACAAACTGGGCCCGGGACAGGGAGTTGGAATGAGCAGTTCTTC. Protein product: CASSTTQTGPGTGSWNEQFF. The V call is TRBV28, the J call TRBJ2-1; 9 positions match TRBD1. The CDR3 covers 20 residues. Germline CDR1 MDHEN, CDR2 SYDVKM. V lost 5 bases, J lost 7 bases, and 24 bases stayed unmatched. Using reference TRBV28 and TRBJ2-1 for the parts outside the CDR3, the full variable domain is DVKVTQSSRYLVKRTGEKVFLECVQDMDHENMFWYRQDPGLGLRLIYFSYDVKMKEKGDIPEGYSVSREKKERFSLILESASTNQTSMYLCASSTTQTGPGTGSWNEQFFGPGTRLTVL.

This clone was seen once. Here the CDR3 DNA reads TGTGCCAGCAGCTTAGAGGACTTCTCCTACGAGCAGTACTTC. Translating gives CASSLEDFSYEQYF. This chain connects TRBV11-1 to TRBJ2-7; tentative D call: TRBD2 (5 bases). CDR3 length: 14 amino acids. V was clipped by 1 base and J by 0 bases, with 7 bases between them. The V gene's germline CDR1 is SGHAT and CDR2 FQDESV (reference sequence).

This chain joins TRBV18 and TRBJ2-1; D is perhaps TRBD2 (6 bases). The V gene's germline CDR1 is KGHSH and CDR2 LQKENI. V lost 0 bases, J lost 6 bases, and 6 bases lay in between. The CDR3 has 13 amino acids. The CDR3 here is CASSPPGGNEQFF. CDR3 DNA: TGTGCCAGCTCACCACCGGGGGGCAATGAGCAGTTCTTC.

J is TRBJ2-2 and V is TRBV6-4; D possibly corresponds to TRBD1 (5 bases). CDR3 length: 15 amino acids. V was shortened by 0 bases and J by 7 bases, with 12 bases between the two germline ends. Germline values: CDR1 MRHNA, CDR2 SNTAGT. As DNA, the CDR3 is TGTGCCAGCAGTGACTCCTCGCAGGGTATCGGGGAGCTGTTTTTT. Its translation is CASSDSSQGIGELFF.

This chain uses TRBV5-1 with TRBJ2-1, with 9 bases that match TRBD1. The length of the CDR3 is 15 residues. V was clipped by 6 bases and J by 1 base; unmatched bases: 5. Germline CDR1 SGHRS, CDR2 YFSETQ. As DNA, the CDR3 is TGCGCCAGCACTACAGGACAGGGGTCCTACAATGAGCAGTTCTTC. This gives the protein CASTTGQGSYNEQFF.

The chain carries TRBV27 and TRBJ2-3; 11 nucleotides match TRBD2. V lost 6 bases, J lost 4 bases, and 3 bases stayed unmatched. From germline, CDR1 is MNHEY and CDR2 SMNVEV (reference sequence). CDR3 length equals 14 residues. DNA of the CDR3: TGTGCCAGCAGCGGACTAGCGGGTCCAGATACGCAGTATTTT. This encodes CASSGLAGPDTQYF.